One and the same sample provided the 12 T cell receptor beta chains below, sequenced in a study of tissue T cells after allogeneic stem cell transplantation. Enrolled prospectively were adult allogeneic hematopoietic cell transplant recipients whose graft-versus-host disease was steroid-refractory. The repertoire was sequenced with immunoSEQ multiplex PCR; TCRdb's copy has only in-frame clones and lacks some. The data hold just over 850 clones, with about half observed a single time. The starting material was kidney tissue, obtained at autopsy. These receptors originate from a female patient between 40 and 69 years old with steroid-refractory graft-versus-host disease after an allogeneic stem cell transplant. The graft donor may have contributed some T cells.

The chain is built from TRBV12-3 or TRBV12-4 and TRBJ1-2; no definite D call. This CDR3 has 13 residues. V lost 2 bases to trimming and J lost 3 bases, with 7 bases between them. CDR3 sequence: CASSLRVYYGYTF. CDR3 nucleotides: TGTGCCAGCAGTTTACGGGTTTACTATGGCTACACCTTC.

This clone has just a few counts. The V and J genes are TRBV24-1 and TRBJ1-2; maybe TRBD1 (6 bases). The CDR3 is 14 amino acids. Germline values: CDR1 KGHDR, CDR2 SFDVKD. Trimming left V 7 bases short and J 6 bases short, with 17 bases between. The CDR3 loop reads CATRGADRLDGYTF. The CDR3 DNA follows: TGTGCCACCAGAGGGGCGGACAGATTAGATGGCTACACCTTC.

This rearrangement joins TRBV6-6 to TRBJ2-2; no clear D gene. V dropped 8 bases and J dropped 4 bases, with 20 bases sitting between them. Per germline, CDR1 MNHNY and CDR2 SVGAGI (reference sequence). The CDR3 length is 16 residues. CDR3 sequence (DNA): TGTGCCAGCGTAGGAAGAATCCAGCTACCCACCGGGGAGCTGTTTTTT. Its translation: CASVGRIQLPTGELFF.

This clone qualifies as large. The rearrangement uses TRBV4-1 and TRBJ1-1; no firm D call. This CDR3 contains 15 residues. The V gene's germline CDR1 is MGHRA and CDR2 YSYEKL. The germline V and J ends were trimmed by 0 bases and 1 base, with 9 bases remaining between them. The CDR3 DNA is TGCGCCAGCAGCCAAGATGGGGAGGGGAACACTGAAGCTTTCTTT. Protein sequence: CASSQDGEGNTEAFF.

This chain joins TRBV18 and TRBJ2-5; no reliable D call. Germline lookup yields CDR1 KGHSH and CDR2 LQKENI. There are 13 residues in the CDR3. Trimming removed 1 base at V and 5 bases at J, with 8 bases between. The CDR3 DNA reads TGTGCCAGCTCACCACGCCTCGCCGAGACCCAGTACTTC. This gives the protein CASSPRLAETQYF. The complete variable domain, with remaining parts taken from reference TRBV18 and TRBJ2-5, reads NAGVMQNPRHLVRRRGQEARLRCSPMKGHSHVYWYRQLPEEGLKFMVYLQKENIIDESGMPKERFSAEFPKEGPSILRIQQVVRGDSAAYFCASSPRLAETQYFGPGTRLLVL.

This chain connects TRBV27 to TRBJ2-2; a possible D gene is TRBD1 (6 bases). CDR1 and CDR2 (germline): MNHEY, SMNVEV (reference sequence). Trimming took off 8 bases at V and 3 bases at J, with 13 bases between the two ends. This CDR3 comprises 14 residues. The CDR3 coding sequence is TGTGCCAGCCGAACAGGGTTCGACACCGGGGAGCTGTTTTTT. It is translated as CASRTGFDTGELFF.

The chain uses TRBV11-3 and TRBJ2-3; D is unclear. V shed 0 bases and J shed 2 bases, with 12 bases lying between them. Germline V gene lookup returns CDR1 SGHNT and CDR2 YENEEA. The CDR3 has 16 residues. The CDR3 nucleotides read TGTGCCAGCAGCTTAGAGGGTTCGATGAACACAGATACGCAGTATTTT. Its protein is CASSLEGSMNTDTQYF.

The chain is built from TRBV7-6 and TRBJ2-2; the match to TRBD1 covers 7 bases. CDR1 and CDR2 from the germline V gene are SGHVS and FNYEAQ. This CDR3 contains 16 residues. Trimming removed 5 bases from V and 5 bases from J; junction bases left unmatched: 11. The CDR3 bases are TGTGCCAGCAGCCCAGAGGTGACAGGGCCAACCGGGGAGCTGTTTTTT. Encoded protein: CASSPEVTGPTGELFF.

This clone has a handful of counts. The rearrangement joins TRBV19 to TRBJ2-5; 13 bases match TRBD2. J was trimmed by 2 bases and V by 5 bases; bases with no gene match: 5. The CDR3 consists of 16 residues. Germline V gene data show CDR1 as LNHDA and CDR2 as SQIVND (reference sequence). The CDR3 nucleotides are TGTGCCAGTAGTCCCCCGGGACTAGCGGGGCAAGAGACCCAGTACTTC. Amino acids: CASSPPGLAGQETQYF.

This clone is categorized as hyperexpanded (1% or more). The chain employs TRBV23-1 and TRBJ1-6; D gene unclear. TRBV23-1 is an open reading frame, and its role is uncertain. Between the trimmed V and J ends, which lost 0 bases and 0 bases, there was a span of 6 bases. The CDR3 consists of 16 residues. The CDR3 sequence: CASSQSACSYNSPLHF. The CDR3 nucleotides are TGCGCCAGCAGTCAATCGGCGTGCTCCTATAATTCACCCCTCCACTTT.

In its sample, this clone is medium-sized (0.01 to 0.1%). This chain connects TRBV12-3 or TRBV12-4 to TRBJ1-5, with unresolved D. CDR3 length: 13 residues. V was pared by 2 bases and J by 6 bases, with 8 bases between. For the CDR3, the DNA is TGTGCCAGCAGTTTACAGGCCCGTCAGCCCCAGCATTTT. It specifies CASSLQARQPQHF.

In its sample, this clone was seen once. The chain employs TRBV10-2 and TRBJ2-6; D gene ambiguous. Trimming left V 5 bases short and J 9 bases short, with 26 bases between. Germline values: CDR1 WSHSY, CDR2 SAAADI. The CDR3 loop spans 18 amino acids. The CDR3 bases are TGCGCCAGCAGTCCGAAATGCACTTCTAACAAAGTCGGCAACGTCCTGACTTTC. Amino acids: CASSPKCTSNKVGNVLTF.